The subject of this entry is one TCR beta chain. The record originates from a study of blood T cell repertoires in COVID-19. For the study at large: Researchers got acute and convalescent COVID-19 samples from the United States, Italy and Spain. Nucleic acid was either cDNA or gDNA, and it came from T cells, B-cell-depleted T cells, or PBMCs.

In the source study's methods: Amplifying reference gene primers gave estimates of nucleated cell counts. The protocol was immunoSEQ multiplex PCR, while the TCRdb copy is restricted to in-frame clones and leaves out a portion. That table supplies the V and J calls and clone size; D and trimming were determined from the DNA. Of about 240,000 clones listed, approximately 85% are singletons. CDR1 is LNHNV and CDR2 is YYDKDF in the germline V gene (reference sequence). V shed 4 bases, J shed 2 bases, and the junction held 7 bases outside the gene matches. This CDR3 region has 16 residues. The rearrangement links TRBV15 to TRBJ2-3; 9 bases agree with TRBD1. The clonotype comes from a young woman with acute or convalescent COVID-19. The sample consisted of peripheral blood. The CDR3 DNA sequence: TGTGCCACCAGCACCGACACAGGGGGCTACACAGATACGCAGTATTTT. It yields the protein CATSTDTGGYTDTQYF.